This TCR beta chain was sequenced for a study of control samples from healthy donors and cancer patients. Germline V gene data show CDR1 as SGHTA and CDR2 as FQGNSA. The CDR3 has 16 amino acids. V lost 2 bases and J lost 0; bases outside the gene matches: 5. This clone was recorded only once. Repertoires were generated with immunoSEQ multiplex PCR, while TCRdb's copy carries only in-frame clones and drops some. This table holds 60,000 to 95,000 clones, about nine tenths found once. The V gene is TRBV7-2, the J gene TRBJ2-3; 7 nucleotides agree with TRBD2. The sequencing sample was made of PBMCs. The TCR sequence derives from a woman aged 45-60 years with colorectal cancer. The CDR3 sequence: CASSLSGGASTDTQYF. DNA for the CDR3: TGTGCCAGCAGCTTATCGGGGGGTGCTAGCACAGATACGCAGTATTTT.